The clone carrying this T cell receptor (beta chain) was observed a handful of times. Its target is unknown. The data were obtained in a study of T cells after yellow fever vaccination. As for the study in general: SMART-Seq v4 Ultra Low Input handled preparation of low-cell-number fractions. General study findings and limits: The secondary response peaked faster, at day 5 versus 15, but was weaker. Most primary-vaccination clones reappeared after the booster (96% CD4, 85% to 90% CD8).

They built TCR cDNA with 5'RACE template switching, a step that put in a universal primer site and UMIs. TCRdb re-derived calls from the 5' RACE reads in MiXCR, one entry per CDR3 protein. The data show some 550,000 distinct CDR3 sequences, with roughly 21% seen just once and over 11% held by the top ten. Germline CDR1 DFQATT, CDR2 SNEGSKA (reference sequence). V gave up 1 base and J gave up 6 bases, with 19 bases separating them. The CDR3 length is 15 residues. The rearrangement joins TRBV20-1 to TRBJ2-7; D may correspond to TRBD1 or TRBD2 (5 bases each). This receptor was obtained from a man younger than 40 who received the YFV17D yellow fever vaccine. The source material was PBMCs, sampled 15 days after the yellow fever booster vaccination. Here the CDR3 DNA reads TGCAGTGCTAGAGGAGGGGCGGCAACGAGGGGCGAGCAGTACTTC. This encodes CSARGGAATRGEQYF.